This TCR beta chain was observed in a study of shared clonotypes between healthy human individuals. This CDR3 has 15 amino acids. Germline lookup yields CDR1 SGHRS and CDR2 YFSETQ. Between the trimmed V and J ends, which lost 4 bases and 0 bases, there was a span of 12 bases. CD45RO-negative, CCR7-positively selected cells formed the naive CD8 fraction, excluding terminally differentiated effector memory CD45RA+ cells. Broader study findings: Estimated richness was generally greater in naive than memory subsets. About 5.2% was the fraction of naive CD4 clonotypes found shared across several donors.

Comment on this clone: What it recognizes is unknown.

TCRdb keeps only in-frame clones here, not all; method: immunoSEQ multiplex PCR. The table lists about 2.1 million clones, 90% to 95% of them singletons. The material sequenced was naive CD8+ T cells from PBMCs. This TCR came from a man aged 18 to 29 in good health. Some clones in this sample may be carry-over from other donors' samples. The rearrangement uses TRBV5-1 and TRBJ2-3; D uncertain. The CDR3 reads CASSQEAASTDTQYF. In nucleotides, the CDR3 is TGCGCCAGCAGCCAGGAAGCAGCTAGCACAGATACGCAGTATTTT.